One sample yielded the 21 T cell receptor beta chains listed below, sequenced in a study of vaccination and CD4 T cells after COVID-19. Treatment meaning: roughly 10-day PBMC culture with coronavirus spike peptide pools or control peptides (ViraFEST assay). The Oncomine TCR Beta short-read assay was what sequenced the DNA obtained from cultured CD4+ T cells. TCRdb re-analysed the PCR reads in MiXCR, keeping a single row per CDR3 protein. Of more than 20,000 distinct CDR3 sequences listed, 35% to 45% are singletons. No antigen has been identified for these receptors. The sample was CD4+ T cells from blood, cultured in vitro, taken before SARS-CoV-2 vaccination. Receptors were obtained from a human donor who had recovered from COVID-19.

This chain uses TRBV7-2 with TRBJ1-5; a possible D gene is TRBD1 (5 bases). Trimming removed 1 base at V and 4 bases at J, with 14 bases between. Germline CDR1 SGHTA, CDR2 FQGNSA. This CDR3 is 16 amino acids long. As DNA, the CDR3 is TGTGCCAGCAGCTTAGATGGAGGGGTTGTAAATCAGCCCCAGCATTTT. Translation gives CASSLDGGVVNQPQHF. Looking up the rest from reference TRBV7-2 and TRBJ1-5 gives the full variable domain: GAGVSQSPSNKVTEKGKDVELRCDPISGHTALYWYRQSLGQGLEFLIYFQGNSAPDKSGLPSDRFSAERTGGSVSTLTIQRTQQEDSAVYLCASSLDGGVVNQPQHFGDGTRLSIL.

V is TRBV2 and J is TRBJ1-5; no clear D gene. Germline V gene data show CDR1 as SNHLY and CDR2 as FYNNEI. This CDR3 is built from 14 residues. The germline V and J ends were trimmed by 5 bases and 0 bases, with 8 bases remaining between them. CDR3 in amino acids: CASSPEGSNQPQHF. The CDR3 DNA reads as TGTGCCAGCAGTCCGGAGGGTAGCAATCAGCCCCAGCATTTT.

Only a few counts were recorded for this clonotype. The rearrangement joins TRBV12-3 or TRBV12-4 to TRBJ1-1; D unresolved. The CDR3 spans 15 residues. V lost 6 bases and J 5 bases, leaving 19 bases between the germline ends. This CDR3 reads CASSTRRIPGTEAFF. Written as DNA, the CDR3 is TGTGCCAGCAGCACCAGGAGGATCCCGGGGACTGAAGCTTTCTTT.

This chain connects TRBV11-2 to TRBJ2-3; 7 nucleotides align to TRBD2. Germline trimming cut 3 bases from V and 5 bases from J; bases unmatched to any gene: 5. Per germline, CDR1 SGHAT and CDR2 FQNNGV. The CDR3 has 14 amino acids. The CDR3 coding sequence is TGTGCCAGCAGCTTCCACGGGGGGAGAGATACGCAGTATTTT. Protein sequence: CASSFHGGRDTQYF.

This clonotype appeared a few times. The chain uses TRBV24-1 and TRBJ2-1; the match to TRBD2 covers 11 bases. Germline V CDR1 and CDR2: KGHDR, SFDVKD. This CDR3 has 16 amino acids. V shed 4 bases and J 4 bases; nucleotides not matched to a gene: 5. DNA of the CDR3: TGTGCCACCAGTGACCCTTCTAGCGGGGGGTACAATGAGCAGTTCTTC. It is translated as CATSDPSSGGYNEQFF.

The J gene is TRBJ2-2, the V gene TRBV12-3 or TRBV12-4; D uncertain. The germline V and J ends were trimmed by 6 bases and 5 bases, with 10 bases remaining between them. This CDR3 has 13 amino acids. Here the CDR3 reads CASRLASTGELFF. The CDR3 DNA reads as TGTGCCAGCAGACTTGCAAGTACCGGGGAGCTGTTTTTT.

This chain links TRBV19 with TRBJ1-1; possibly TRBD1 for D (5 bases). Trimming removed 1 base from V and 0 bases from J, with 9 bases in between. Germline CDR1 LNHDA, CDR2 SQIVND (reference sequence). The CDR3 is made up of 15 amino acids. CDR3 protein: CASSIGGVLNTEAFF. CDR3 DNA: TGTGCCAGTAGTATAGGAGGGGTTCTGAACACTGAAGCTTTCTTT.

This clonotype was detected a few times. This chain connects TRBV2 to TRBJ2-5, with a tentative D call TRBD2 (5 bases). The CDR3 consists of 12 residues. The V gene's germline CDR1 is SNHLY and CDR2 FYNNEI. V was clipped by 9 bases and J by 5 bases, with 13 bases between them. This CDR3 is CARPDSGETQYF. The CDR3 region has the DNA TGTGCCAGACCGGACTCTGGGGAGACCCAGTACTTC.

The V gene is TRBV7-9, the J gene TRBJ2-4, with a tentative D call TRBD1 (5 bases). Trimming removed 3 bases at V and 6 bases at J, with 15 bases between. In germline, CDR1 is SEHNR, CDR2 FQNEAQ (reference sequence). The CDR3 runs 15 residues. The CDR3 is CASSLGSGAGNIQYF. The CDR3, as DNA: TGTGCCAGCAGCTTGGGGTCTGGGGCAGGAAACATTCAGTACTTC.

V usage is TRBV29-1 and J usage is TRBJ2-2, with 8 bases lining up with TRBD1. Germline V lookup: CDR1 SQVTM, CDR2 ANQGSEA. The CDR3 is 14 residues long. Trimming cost V 7 bases and J 4 bases; bases outside gene matches: 8. The CDR3: CSAQTGVSTGELFF. In DNA form, the CDR3 reads TGCAGCGCCCAGACAGGGGTCTCCACCGGGGAGCTGTTTTTT.

There are a few counts of this clonotype. The J gene is TRBJ1-5, the V gene TRBV11-2; tentative D call: TRBD1 (5 bases). Trimming stripped 2 bases from V and 3 bases from J, with 11 bases between. This CDR3 comprises 15 residues. In germline, CDR1 is SGHAT, CDR2 FQNNGV. The CDR3: CASSLSAGHNQPQHF. The CDR3 DNA is TGTGCCAGCAGCTTATCGGCAGGGCACAATCAGCCCCAGCATTTT.

This clonotype has just a few counts. J is TRBJ1-6 and V is TRBV7-2, with 7 nucleotides matching TRBD1. V gave up 2 bases and J gave up 10 bases; unmatched junction bases: 5. The CDR3 has 14 residues. From germline, CDR1 is SGHTA and CDR2 FQGNSA. Here the CDR3 DNA reads TGTGCCAGCAGCTTACAGGGGGAGCGATCACCCCTCCACTTT. Its protein is CASSLQGERSPLHF.

This clonotype was counted between two and nine times. The chain joins TRBV14 to TRBJ1-2, with a weak D call TRBD1 (5 bases). Trimming took 1 base from V and 8 from J, leaving 17 bases between them. The CDR3 consists of 15 residues. From germline, CDR1 is SGHDN and CDR2 FVKESK. The CDR3 DNA reads as TGTGCCAGCAGCCAAGGTGGGACCGCGGGGTTAGGCTACACCTTC. Translation gives CASSQGGTAGLGYTF.

This clonotype was seen only a few times. The rearrangement links TRBV6-5 to TRBJ1-5; a possible D gene is TRBD1 (5 bases). The CDR3 is 15 amino acids. With 3 bases removed from V and 1 base from J, the gap between germline ends came to 10 bases. CDR1 and CDR2 (germline): MNHEY, SVGAGI. The CDR3 DNA follows: TGTGCCAGCAGTTATGGGGGGTTGAGCAATCAGCCCCAGCATTTT. Translation: CASSYGGLSNQPQHF.

The chain uses TRBV24-1 and TRBJ2-5, with D perhaps TRBD2 (6 bases). Germline CDR1 and CDR2: KGHDR and SFDVKD. CDR3 length: 17 amino acids. With 6 bases removed from V and 3 bases from J, the gap between germline ends came to 22 bases. In DNA, the CDR3 is TGTGCCACCAGTCCCCCGGCCAAGGGAAGGGAGGAAGAGACCCAGTACTTC. It encodes CATSPPAKGREEETQYF.

The chain combines TRBV19 with TRBJ2-5; possible D gene TRBD1, 5 bases. V was cut by 3 bases and J by 4 bases, with 9 bases left in between. The CDR3 length is 13 residues. Germline V gene lookup returns CDR1 LNHDA and CDR2 SQIVND (reference sequence). This chain's CDR3 is CASSMTERETQYF. The CDR3 DNA follows: TGTGCCAGTAGTATGACAGAGAGAGAGACCCAGTACTTC.

This clonotype was observed a handful of times. The rearrangement uses TRBV20-1 and TRBJ2-7; D is ambiguous. In germline, CDR1 is DFQATT, CDR2 SNEGSKA (reference sequence). The CDR3 is 12 residues long. The DNA for the CDR3 is TGCAGCTTCCTTAGGATAGCCTACGAGCAGTACTTC. Translated, it gives CSFLRIAYEQYF.

This clonotype was seen more than once but under ten times. The chain couples TRBV4-3 to TRBJ1-5; tentatively, D is TRBD1 (6 bases). This CDR3 is built from 17 residues. In germline, CDR1 is LGHNA, CDR2 YSLEER. V was trimmed by 0 bases and J by 11 bases, leaving 23 bases between them. The CDR3 protein is CASSQDPSGGPYTAQHF. The DNA of the CDR3 is TGCGCCAGCAGCCAAGATCCCTCGGGGGGGCCCTATACGGCCCAGCATTTT.

The genes are TRBV7-8 and TRBJ1-3; D is ambiguous. From germline, CDR1 is SGHVS and CDR2 FQNEAQ. The CDR3 totals 16 residues. Deletions cut 5 bases from V and 0 bases from J, with 14 bases between. For the CDR3, the DNA is TGTGCCAGCAGCCCTCCCATTAAAAACTCTGGAAACACCATATATTTT. Encoded protein: CASSPPIKNSGNTIYF. Supplemented by reference TRBV7-8 and TRBJ1-3, the full variable domain reads GAGVSQSPRYKVAKRGQDVALRCDPISGHVSLFWYQQALGQGPEFLTYFQNEAQLDKSGLPSDRFFAERPEGSVSTLKIQRTQQEDSAVYLCASSPPIKNSGNTIYFGEGSWLTVV.

There are a few counts of this clonotype. This chain connects TRBV20-1 to TRBJ1-5; TRBD1 is a possible D gene (5 bases). There are 12 residues in the CDR3. Trimming removed 6 bases from V and 6 bases from J, with 12 bases in between. Germline-derived CDR1 and CDR2 are DFQATT and SNEGSKA (reference sequence). CDR3 in amino acids: CSAVAGSQPQHF. The CDR3 nucleotides are TGCAGTGCCGTCGCAGGGAGTCAGCCCCAGCATTTT.

This clonotype was detected a few times. The chain combines TRBV7-2 with TRBJ1-2; 8 bases are shared with TRBD1. V lost 5 bases, J lost 4 bases, and 9 bases stayed unmatched. Germline CDR1 and CDR2: SGHTA and FQGNSA. The CDR3 has 15 amino acids. CDR3 region: CASSPAGQATYGYTF. CDR3 nucleotide sequence: TGTGCCAGCAGCCCCGCGGGACAGGCGACCTATGGCTACACCTTC.